These T cell receptor beta chains were read from a single sample in a study of T cell responses to AZD1222 COVID-19 vaccine. Assay: immunoSEQ multiplex PCR; the TCRdb copy retains only in-frame clones and omits some. The sample holds 99,000 or so clones, 70% to 90% seen once. Sequenced material: peripheral blood, taken on day 0 of AZD1222 vaccination. The receptors originated from an adult in good health. Each CDR3 is given with its conserved first and last residue. The order of the fields is CDR3 protein, CDR3 DNA, V gene, D gene, clone size, J gene. D genes are given only for firm matches. Clone size appears in some rows only: once, few, many, or a class for an expanded clone.

CDR3: CASSLTAASGANVLTF; DNA: TGTGCCAGCAGCTTGACCGCTGCCTCTGGGGCCAACGTCCTGACTTTC; V: TRBV11-2; D: .; size: .; J: TRBJ2-6
CDR3: CASSSTSRPGETQYF; DNA: TGTGCCAGCAGCTCAACCTCTAGACCCGGGGAGACCCAGTACTTC; V: TRBV7-2; D: .; size: .; J: TRBJ2-5
CDR3: CASSTLAGGPDTQYF; DNA: TGTGCCAGTTCCACTCTAGCGGGAGGGCCAGATACGCAGTATTTT; V: TRBV19; D: TRBD2; size: .; J: TRBJ2-3
CDR3: CASSPDSRLRGEQFF; DNA: TGTGCCAGCTCACCGGACAGCCGGCTAAGGGGTGAGCAGTTCTTC; V: TRBV18; D: .; size: .; J: TRBJ2-1
CDR3: CASSLGRNTEAFF; DNA: TGTGCCAGCAGCTTGGGTAGGAACACTGAAGCTTTCTTT; V: TRBV11-2; D: .; size: .; J: TRBJ1-1
CDR3: CASSQDWRVSYHEQFF; DNA: TGCGCCAGCAGCCAAGATTGGAGAGTCTCATATCATGAGCAGTTCTTC; V: TRBV4-3; D: .; size: .; J: TRBJ2-1
CDR3: CASSLGEIYGYTF; DNA: TGCGCCAGCAGCTTGGGGGAGATCTATGGCTACACCTTC; V: TRBV5-1; D: .; size: .; J: TRBJ1-2
CDR3: CASRPGGRDTGELFF; DNA: TGTGCCAGCAGACCAGGGGGCAGGGACACCGGGGAGCTGTTTTTT; V: TRBV5-4; D: TRBD1; size: .; J: TRBJ2-2
CDR3: CASSLEVAPYEQYF; DNA: TGTGCCAGCAGCTTGGAGGTGGCCCCCTACGAGCAGTACTTC; V: TRBV5-6; D: .; size: .; J: TRBJ2-7
CDR3: CASSLKAGTEAFF; DNA: TGTGCCAGCAGCTTAAAGGCAGGCACTGAAGCTTTCTTT; V: TRBV11-3; D: .; size: .; J: TRBJ1-1
CDR3: CASSLIGQGAVGYTF; DNA: TGTGCCAGCAGCCTGATCGGACAGGGGGCGGTTGGCTACACCTTC; V: TRBV14; D: TRBD1; size: .; J: TRBJ1-2
CDR3: CSVGQTNEKLFF; DNA: TGCAGCGTTGGGCAGACTAATGAAAAACTGTTTTTT; V: TRBV29-1; D: .; size: .; J: TRBJ1-4
CDR3: CASSLGARESGLFF; DNA: TGTGCCAGCAGCTTAGGGGCCAGGGAGTCTGGTCTGTTTTTT; V: TRBV13; D: .; size: .; J: TRBJ1-4
CDR3: CASSPGTSGMGEQFF; DNA: TGTGCCAGCAGCCCCGGGACTAGCGGTATGGGTGAGCAGTTCTTC; V: TRBV6-6; D: TRBD2; size: .; J: TRBJ2-1
CDR3: CAISEGHEPGNTIYF; DNA: TGTGCCATCAGTGAAGGCCACGAGCCTGGAAACACCATATATTTT; V: TRBV10-3; D: .; size: .; J: TRBJ1-3
CDR3: CASSQSGEQETQYF; DNA: TGTGCCAGCAGCCAATCAGGAGAGCAAGAGACCCAGTACTTC; V: TRBV4-2; D: .; size: once; J: TRBJ2-5
CDR3: CASSLRKSYNEQFF; DNA: TGTGCCAGCAGTTTGCGGAAGAGTTACAATGAGCAGTTCTTC; V: TRBV27; D: .; size: .; J: TRBJ2-1
CDR3: CASSRTGWGFTEAFF; DNA: TGTGCCAGCAGCCGGACAGGGTGGGGGTTCACTGAAGCTTTCTTT; V: TRBV6-5; D: TRBD1; size: .; J: TRBJ1-1
CDR3: CASSPQSLVGNEQFF; DNA: TGTGCCAGCAGTCCCCAATCCCTAGTTGGCAATGAGCAGTTCTTC; V: TRBV27; D: .; size: .; J: TRBJ2-1
CDR3: CASSLVSRGGNTIYF; DNA: TGTGCCAGCAGCTTAGTGTCCAGGGGCGGAAACACCATATATTTT; V: TRBV7-2; D: .; size: few; J: TRBJ1-3
CDR3: CASSIVQGANTGELFF; DNA: TGTGCCAGTAGTATAGTCCAGGGGGCGAACACCGGGGAGCTGTTTTTT; V: TRBV19; D: TRBD1; size: .; J: TRBJ2-2
CDR3: CASSLRGSTDTQYF; DNA: TGTGCCAGCAGCTTAAGAGGATCTACAGATACGCAGTATTTT; V: TRBV5-8; D: .; size: .; J: TRBJ2-3
CDR3: CASSPQGRPYEQYF; DNA: TGCGCCAGCAGCCCCCAGGGCCGCCCCTACGAGCAGTACTTC; V: TRBV4-3; D: .; size: .; J: TRBJ2-7